This passage covers 24 T cell receptor beta chains from one sample sequenced in a study of T cell repertoires in cytomegalovirus infection (dated by TCRdb to the late 2010s). Which antigens these TCRs recognize remains unknown. Taken with the paper, the label for treatment or condition translates to: in vitro stimulation with specific CMV peptide epitopes to enrich CMV-specific T cells. The instrument was an Illumina HiSeq 1500. TCRdb cleaned the public reads at Q25 with fastp, built clones with MiXCR and kept in-frame beta chains. When rows share a CDR3 protein, they turn into one entry using the most common DNA and genes. This sample holds approximately 910,000 distinct CDR3 sequences; 25% to 40% were observed only once. Of the sample, roughly an eighth falls within the top ten clones. The sample in question was cultured CD8+ T cells from PBMCs, obtained from culture after CMV antigen stimulation. Source of these receptors: a human donor in good health (CMV status not recorded). Some clones in this sample may be carry-over from other donors' samples.

The chain carries TRBV4-3 and TRBJ2-7, with TRBD2 matching 9 bases. Germline CDR1 and CDR2: LGHNA and YSLEER. The trim removed 0 bases at V and 2 bases at J, leaving 2 bases unmatched. The CDR3 consists of 15 residues. The CDR3 DNA reads as TGCGCCAGCAGCCAAGAGTCTAGCGGGGCCTACGAGCAGTACTTC. As protein: CASSQESSGAYEQYF.

The V gene is TRBV13, the J gene TRBJ1-2; 7 nucleotides agree with TRBD1. This CDR3 contains 15 residues. The germline gives CDR1 PRHDT, CDR2 FYEKMQ (reference sequence). J was trimmed by 4 bases and V by 7 bases; bases with no gene match: 12. The CDR3 sequence: CASNPPTGDPYGYTF. The DNA for the CDR3 is TGTGCCAGCAACCCTCCTACAGGGGATCCCTATGGCTACACCTTC.

This clonotype has only a few counts. The chain uses TRBV28 and TRBJ2-7; the D is unclear. Trimming pared 3 bases from V and 4 bases from J, leaving 10 bases between. This CDR3 contains 13 residues. Germline assignment: CDR1 MDHEN and CDR2 SYDVKM. For the CDR3, the DNA is TGTGCCAGCAGTTTGACATCTCTATACGAGCAGTACGTC. Translating it yields CASSLTSLYEQYV.

The genes are TRBV9 and TRBJ1-1; perhaps TRBD1 as D (5 bases). Trimming left V 2 bases short and J 3 bases short, with 17 bases between. This CDR3 has 16 residues. Germline V CDR1 and CDR2: SGDLS, YYNGEE. The CDR3 here is CASSVVAGRRDTEAFF. Here the CDR3 DNA reads TGTGCCAGCAGCGTGGTGGCAGGGAGAAGGGACACTGAAGCTTTCTTT.

This clonotype was detected only once. The junction differs from germline at one of its ends, possibly a read error. The chain employs TRBV27 and TRBJ1-5, with TRBD1 matching 7 bases. CDR1 and CDR2 from the germline V gene are MNHEY and SMNVEV (reference sequence). The CDR3 has 15 amino acids. Here the CDR3 DNA reads TGTGCTAGCAGTTCCTACAGGGGCGGCAATCGGCCCCAGCATTTT. This sequence encodes CASSSYRGGNRPQHF.

Regarding this clonotype: A read error may produce the germline difference seen at one junction end. V usage is TRBV6-1 and J usage is TRBJ2-3, with 7 bases fitting TRBD1. Germline V CDR1 and CDR2: MNHNS, SASEGT. CDR3 length equals 18 residues. Here the CDR3 DNA reads TGTGCCAGCAGTCCGCGACAGGGACGAAGATCTAGCACAGATGCGCAGTATTTT. As protein: CASSPRQGRRSSTDAQYF.

The J gene is TRBJ2-1, the V gene TRBV7-8; TRBD1 matches at 7 bases. Germline lookup yields CDR1 SGHVS and CDR2 FQNEAQ. There are 16 residues in the CDR3. V was pared by 5 bases and J by 0 bases, with 7 bases of the junction left unmatched. The CDR3 DNA reads as TGTGCCAGCAGCCTGGACAGGCGGAGCTCCTACAATGAGCAGTTCTTC. Protein: CASSLDRRSSYNEQFF.

The chain has TRBV11-2 and TRBJ2-7; 7 bases are a match to TRBD1. Per germline, CDR1 SGHAT and CDR2 FQNNGV. CDR3 length: 16 residues. V lost 1 base, J lost 6 bases, and 12 bases stayed unmatched. CDR3 loop: CASSLARRQGFPEQYF. Here the CDR3 DNA reads TGTGCCAGCAGCTTAGCCAGACGACAGGGCTTCCCCGAGCAGTACTTC.

This clonotype was picked up many times. V gene TRBV7-2 combines with J gene TRBJ2-1, with TRBD1 identical over 8 bases. Looked up from germline, CDR1 is SGHTA and CDR2 is FQGNSA. CDR3 length: 15 amino acids. V gave up 1 base and J gave up 8 bases; unmatched junction bases: 7. CDR3 nucleotide sequence: TGTGCCAGCAGCTTAGGCGGACAGGGAATCGATGAGCAGTTCTTC. It encodes CASSLGGQGIDEQFF.

The chain recombines TRBV28 with TRBJ1-2, with a weak D call TRBD1 (5 bases). This CDR3 is built from 16 residues. Germline-derived CDR1 and CDR2 are MDHEN and SYDVKM. V was pared by 5 bases and J by 4 bases, with 20 bases between. This CDR3 reads CASSTTDGSRGYGYTF. CDR3 bases: TGTGCCAGCAGTACTACGGACGGTTCAAGGGGCTATGGCTACACCTTC.

This clonotype was seen a handful of times. V usage is TRBV27 and J usage is TRBJ2-1; 8 bases agree with TRBD2. V lost 5 bases to trimming and J lost 2 bases; unmatched junction nucleotides: 2. Per the germline V gene, CDR1 is MNHEY and CDR2 is SMNVEV (reference sequence). The CDR3 loop spans 14 amino acids. CDR3 loop: CASSNGGAYNEQFF. CDR3 DNA sequence: TGTGCCAGCAGTAACGGGGGGGCCTACAATGAGCAGTTCTTC.

This clonotype has a handful of counts. V gene TRBV27 combines with J gene TRBJ2-7, with 8 bases aligning to TRBD2. The CDR3 has 14 amino acids. V trimming: 6 bases; J trimming: 6 bases; junction bases outside the gene matches: 10. Germline V gene lookup returns CDR1 MNHEY and CDR2 SMNVEV (reference sequence). The CDR3 nucleotides read TGTGCCAGCAGCCCCGGGGGGGGACAACGCGAGCAGTACGTC. This gives the protein CASSPGGGQREQYV.

The gene calls are TRBV5-1 and TRBJ1-4; D remains unclear. This CDR3 spans 10 amino acids. Germline values: CDR1 SGHRS, CDR2 YFSETQ. Trimming left V 5 bases short and J 13 bases short, with 9 bases between. CDR3 bases: TGCGCCAGCAGACCGCCGGGACTGTTTTTT. Residues: CASRPPGLFF.

The genes are TRBV6-5 and TRBJ1-5; D is ambiguous. Looked up from germline, CDR1 is MNHEY and CDR2 is SVGAGI. V dropped 0 bases and J dropped 1 base, with 7 bases sitting between them. The CDR3 length is 15 residues. CDR3 coding DNA: TGTGCCAGCAGTTACTCATGGAGAAGCAATCAGCCCCAGCATTTT. It encodes CASSYSWRSNQPQHF.

Ten or more counts support this clonotype. The chain employs TRBV28 and TRBJ1-1; a weak D match, TRBD1 (5 bases). The CDR3 spans 17 residues. The germline V gene has CDR1 MDHEN and CDR2 SYDVKM. Deletions cut 2 bases from V and 0 bases from J, with 16 bases between. Written as DNA, the CDR3 is TGTGCCAGCAGTTTAACCACGAGGGGATTAGTGAACACTGAAGCTTTCTTT. It translates to CASSLTTRGLVNTEAFF.

This clonotype turned up a few times. The V gene is TRBV6-5, the J gene TRBJ2-3, with 7 bases identical to TRBD1. This CDR3 spans 14 amino acids. The J segment lost 4 bases and the V segment lost 6 bases, leaving 7 bases of the junction unmatched. CDR1 is MNHEY and CDR2 is SVGAGI in the germline V gene. The CDR3 DNA follows: TGTGCCAGCAGCCGGACAGGCGAGGCAGATACGCAGTATTTT. This gives the protein CASSRTGEADTQYF.

This clonotype was detected only a few times. The gene calls are TRBV6-6 and TRBJ1-3; D is uncertain. The CDR3 totals 15 residues. Germline V lookup: CDR1 MNHNY, CDR2 SVGAGI (reference sequence). V lost 4 bases and J 4 bases, leaving 14 bases between the germline ends. The CDR3 DNA reads TGTGCCAGCAGTTTTCTCCCGACGAACGGAAACACCATATATTTT. Translated, it gives CASSFLPTNGNTIYF.

This clonotype was observed a few times. This chain uses TRBV27 with TRBJ2-1; the D is unclear. Germline V gene data show CDR1 as MNHEY and CDR2 as SMNVEV (reference sequence). The CDR3 totals 15 residues. Trimming cost V 3 bases and J 4 bases, with 13 bases left between them. The CDR3 sequence: CASSFGLPPYNEQFF. The CDR3 nucleotides read TGTGCCAGCAGTTTTGGGCTGCCCCCTTACAATGAGCAGTTCTTC.

The gene calls are TRBV29-1 and TRBJ1-2, with D uncertain. The germline CDR1 and CDR2 sequences are SQVTM and ANQGSEA. V lost 0 bases and J lost 8, with 7 bases in between. This CDR3 comprises 11 residues. CDR3: CSVEDEGGYTF. DNA of the CDR3: TGCAGCGTTGAAGATGAAGGGGGCTACACCTTC. Looking up the rest from reference TRBV29-1 and TRBJ1-2 gives the full variable domain: SAVISQKPSRDICQRGTSLTIQCQVDSQVTMMFWYRQQPGQSLTLIATANQGSEATYESGFVIDKFPISRPNLTFSTLTVSNMSPEDSSIYLCSVEDEGGYTFGSGTRLTVV.

This clonotype turned up a few times. The rearrangement links TRBV14 to TRBJ1-1; perhaps TRBD1 as D (5 bases). CDR3 length: 15 amino acids. Germline V gene data show CDR1 as SGHDN and CDR2 as FVKESK. V was cut by 0 bases and J by 5 bases, with 13 bases left in between. The CDR3 sequence: CASSQDDGGRTEAFF. The CDR3 nucleotides are TGTGCCAGCAGCCAAGACGACGGGGGAAGGACTGAAGCTTTCTTT.

This rearrangement joins TRBV6-5 to TRBJ2-2; a possible D gene is TRBD2 (6 bases). Trimming took 8 bases from V and 6 from J, leaving 19 bases between them. Germline V gene lookup returns CDR1 MNHEY and CDR2 SVGAGI. This CDR3 is built from 15 residues. CDR3 nucleotide sequence: TGTGCCAGCGGACTACCGGACTCCTACTCCGGGGAGCTGTTTTTT. It is translated as CASGLPDSYSGELFF.

The chain combines TRBV6-4 with TRBJ1-1; 10 bases agree with TRBD1. Per the germline V gene, CDR1 is MRHNA and CDR2 is SNTAGT. With V trimmed by 6 bases and J by 6 bases, 7 bases remained unmatched. The CDR3 runs to 14 residues. The CDR3 DNA reads TGTGCCAGCAGACCCCCGGGACAGGGGCCTGAAGCTTTCTTT. Protein product: CASRPPGQGPEAFF.

The rearrangement uses TRBV12-3 or TRBV12-4 and TRBJ2-7, with 8 bases fitting TRBD2. The CDR3 totals 15 residues. V shed 5 bases and J 3 bases; nucleotides not matched to a gene: 9. Here the CDR3 reads CASSSFSGGHYEQYF. For the CDR3, the DNA is TGTGCCAGCAGTAGCTTCAGCGGGGGCCACTACGAGCAGTACTTC.

V usage is TRBV6-6 and J usage is TRBJ1-5; D not resolved. CDR1 is MNHNY and CDR2 is SVGAGI in the germline V gene (reference sequence). The ends were cut back, 2 bases at V and 1 base at J, with 6 bases in the middle. The CDR3 sequence is 14 residues long. The CDR3 bases are TGTGCCAGCAGTTACATGGGGAGCAATCAGCCCCAGCATTTT. It specifies CASSYMGSNQPQHF.